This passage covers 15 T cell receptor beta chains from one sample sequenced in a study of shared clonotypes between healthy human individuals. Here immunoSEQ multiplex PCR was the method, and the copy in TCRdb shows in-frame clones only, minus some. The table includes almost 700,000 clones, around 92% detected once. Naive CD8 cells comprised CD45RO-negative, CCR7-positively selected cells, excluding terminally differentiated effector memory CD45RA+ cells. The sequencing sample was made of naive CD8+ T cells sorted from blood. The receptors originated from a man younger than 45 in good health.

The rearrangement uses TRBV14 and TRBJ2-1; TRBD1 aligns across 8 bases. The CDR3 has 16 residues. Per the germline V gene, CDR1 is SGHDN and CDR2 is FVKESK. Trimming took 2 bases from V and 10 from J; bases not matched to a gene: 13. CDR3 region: CASSQRDRHPQWEQFF. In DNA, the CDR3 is TGTGCCAGCAGCCAACGGGACAGGCACCCACAATGGGAGCAGTTCTTC.

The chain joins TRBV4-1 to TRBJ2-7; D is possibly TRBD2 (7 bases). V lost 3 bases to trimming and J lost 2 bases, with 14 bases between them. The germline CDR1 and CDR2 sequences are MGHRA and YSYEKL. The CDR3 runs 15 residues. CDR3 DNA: TGCGCCAGCAGCCAGCTAGGGGGGGGCCCCTACGAGCAGTACTTC. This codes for CASSQLGGGPYEQYF.

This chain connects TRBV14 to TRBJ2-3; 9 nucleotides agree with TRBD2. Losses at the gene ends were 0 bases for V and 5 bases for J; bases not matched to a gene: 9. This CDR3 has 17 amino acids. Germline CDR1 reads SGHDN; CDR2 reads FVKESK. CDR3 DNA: TGTGCCAGCAGCCAAGATCGATATAGCGGGAGAAGAGATACGCAGTATTTT. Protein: CASSQDRYSGRRDTQYF.

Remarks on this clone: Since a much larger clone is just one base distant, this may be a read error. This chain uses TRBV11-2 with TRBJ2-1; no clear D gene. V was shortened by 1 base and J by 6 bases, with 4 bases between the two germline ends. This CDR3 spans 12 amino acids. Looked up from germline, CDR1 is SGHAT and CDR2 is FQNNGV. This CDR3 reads CASSLVVNEQFF. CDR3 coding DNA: TGTGCCAGCAGCTTAGTGGTCAATGAGCAGTTCTTC.

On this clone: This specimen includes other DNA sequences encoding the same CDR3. The CDR3 sequence: CASSLGAGGPYEQYF. The DNA for the CDR3 is TGTGCCAGCAGCTTAGGTGCGGGAGGGCCCTACGAGCAGTACTTC. The V call is TRBV11-2, the J call TRBJ2-7; the match to TRBD2 covers 9 bases. This CDR3 is 15 amino acids long. V gave up 1 base and J gave up 2 bases; unmatched junction bases: 3. Germline V gene lookup returns CDR1 SGHAT and CDR2 FQNNGV.

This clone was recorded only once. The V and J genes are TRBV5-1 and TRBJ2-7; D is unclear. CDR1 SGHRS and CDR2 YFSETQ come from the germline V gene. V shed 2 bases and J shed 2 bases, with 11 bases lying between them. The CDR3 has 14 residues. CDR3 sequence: CASSLKDRAYEQYF. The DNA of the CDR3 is TGCGCCAGCAGCTTAAAGGACCGAGCCTACGAGCAGTACTTC.

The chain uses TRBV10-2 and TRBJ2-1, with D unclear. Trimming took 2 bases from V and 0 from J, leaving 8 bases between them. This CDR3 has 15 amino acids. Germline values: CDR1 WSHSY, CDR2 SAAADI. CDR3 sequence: CASSESSFSYNEQFF. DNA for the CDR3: TGCGCCAGCAGTGAGAGTAGCTTCTCCTACAATGAGCAGTTCTTC.

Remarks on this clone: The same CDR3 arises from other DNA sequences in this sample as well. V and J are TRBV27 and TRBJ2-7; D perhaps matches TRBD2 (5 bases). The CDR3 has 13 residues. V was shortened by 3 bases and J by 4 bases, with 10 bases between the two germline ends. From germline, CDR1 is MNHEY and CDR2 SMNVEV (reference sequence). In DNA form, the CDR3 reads TGTGCCAGCAGTTTTGGGGAGACGTACGAGCAGTACTTC. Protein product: CASSFGETYEQYF.

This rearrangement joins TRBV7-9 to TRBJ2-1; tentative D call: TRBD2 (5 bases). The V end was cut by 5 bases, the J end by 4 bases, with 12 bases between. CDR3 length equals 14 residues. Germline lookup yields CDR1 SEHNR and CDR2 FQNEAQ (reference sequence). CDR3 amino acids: CASSRESSYNEQFF. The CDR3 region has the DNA TGTGCCAGCAGCAGGGAGTCCTCTTACAATGAGCAGTTCTTC.

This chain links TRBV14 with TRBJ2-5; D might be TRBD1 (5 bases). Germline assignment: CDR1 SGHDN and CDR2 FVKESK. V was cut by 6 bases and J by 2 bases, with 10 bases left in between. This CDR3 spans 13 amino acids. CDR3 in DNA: TGTGCCAGCAGGTCGACAGCACAAGAGACCCAGTACTTC. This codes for CASRSTAQETQYF.

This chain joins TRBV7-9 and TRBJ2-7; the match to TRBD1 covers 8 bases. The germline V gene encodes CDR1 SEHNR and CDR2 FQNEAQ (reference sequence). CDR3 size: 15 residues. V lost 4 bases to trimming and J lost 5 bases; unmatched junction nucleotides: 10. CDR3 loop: CASSSPLDRENEQYF. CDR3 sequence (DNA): TGTGCCAGCAGCTCGCCTCTGGACAGGGAGAACGAGCAGTACTTC.

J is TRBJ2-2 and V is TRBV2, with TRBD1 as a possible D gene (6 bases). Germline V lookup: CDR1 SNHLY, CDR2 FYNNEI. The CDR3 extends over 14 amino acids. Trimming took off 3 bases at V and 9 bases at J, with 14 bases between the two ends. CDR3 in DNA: TGTGCCAGCAGTGACCAACAGGGCATAAGGGAGCTGTTTTTT. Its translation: CASSDQQGIRELFF.

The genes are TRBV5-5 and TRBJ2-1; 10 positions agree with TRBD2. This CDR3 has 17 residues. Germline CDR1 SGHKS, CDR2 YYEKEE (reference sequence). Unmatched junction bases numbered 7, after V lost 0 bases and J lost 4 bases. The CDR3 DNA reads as TGTGCCAGCAGCTTGGCCGATTGGACTAGCGGTTACAATGAGCAGTTCTTC. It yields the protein CASSLADWTSGYNEQFF.

The CDR3 nucleotides are TGTGCCAGCAGCCAAGACTCGGGTTATAGCAATCAGCCCCAGCATTTT. Residues: CASSQDSGYSNQPQHF. The chain employs TRBV7-2 and TRBJ1-5; D not resolved. This CDR3 region has 16 residues. From germline, CDR1 is SGHTA and CDR2 FQGNSA. The V end lost 5 bases, the J end lost 0 bases, and 14 bases lay between the germline ends.

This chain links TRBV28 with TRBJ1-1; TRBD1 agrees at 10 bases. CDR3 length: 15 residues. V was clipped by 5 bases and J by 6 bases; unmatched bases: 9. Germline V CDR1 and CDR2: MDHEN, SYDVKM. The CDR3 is CASSLTGGIIAEAFF. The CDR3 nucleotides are TGTGCCAGCAGTCTGACAGGGGGCATTATCGCTGAAGCTTTCTTT.